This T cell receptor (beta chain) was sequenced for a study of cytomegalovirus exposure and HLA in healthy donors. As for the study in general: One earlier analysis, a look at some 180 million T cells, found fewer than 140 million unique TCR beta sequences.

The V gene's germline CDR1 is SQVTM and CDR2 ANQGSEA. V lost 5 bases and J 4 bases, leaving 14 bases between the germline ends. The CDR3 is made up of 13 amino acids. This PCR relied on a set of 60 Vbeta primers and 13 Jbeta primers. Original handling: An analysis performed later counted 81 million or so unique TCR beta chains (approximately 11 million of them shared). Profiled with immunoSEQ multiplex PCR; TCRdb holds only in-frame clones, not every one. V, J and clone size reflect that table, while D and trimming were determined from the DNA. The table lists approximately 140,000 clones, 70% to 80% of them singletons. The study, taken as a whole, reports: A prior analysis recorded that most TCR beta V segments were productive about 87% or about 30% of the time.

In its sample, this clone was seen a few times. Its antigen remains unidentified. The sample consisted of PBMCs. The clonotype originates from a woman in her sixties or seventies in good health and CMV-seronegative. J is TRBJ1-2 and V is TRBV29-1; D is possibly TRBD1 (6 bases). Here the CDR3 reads CSVPGDHAYGYTF. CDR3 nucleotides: TGCAGCGTTCCAGGGGATCATGCCTATGGCTACACCTTC. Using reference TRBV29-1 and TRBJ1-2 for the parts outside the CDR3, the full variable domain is SAVISQKPSRDICQRGTSLTIQCQVDSQVTMMFWYRQQPGQSLTLIATANQGSEATYESGFVIDKFPISRPNLTFSTLTVSNMSPEDSSIYLCSVPGDHAYGYTFGSGTRLTVV.